This TCR beta chain was identified in a study of blood T cell repertoires in COVID-19. Study summary: The United States, Italy and Spain were the sources of the acute and convalescent COVID-19 samples. Nucleic acid was either cDNA or gDNA, and it came from T cells, B-cell-depleted T cells, or PBMCs.

This CDR3 is built from 13 residues. J gave up 5 bases and V 4 bases, and 3 bases lay outside the gene matches. The authors' processing: Estimated nucleated cell counts came from reference gene primer amplification. Only in-frame clones appear in the TCRdb table, and some are missing; sequencing was by immunoSEQ multiplex PCR. V, J and clone size are taken as reported in that table, and D and trimming were inferred from the DNA itself. Among some 120,000 clones listed, about four fifths were seen once. Sequenced input: peripheral blood. The chain combines TRBV12-3 or TRBV12-4 with TRBJ1-2; 8 nucleotides align to TRBD1. The sequence was obtained from a human donor in a cohort sampled during active COVID-19. CDR3 protein: CASSWDRIYGYTF. In DNA, the CDR3 is TGTGCCAGCAGTTGGGACAGGATTTATGGCTACACCTTC.